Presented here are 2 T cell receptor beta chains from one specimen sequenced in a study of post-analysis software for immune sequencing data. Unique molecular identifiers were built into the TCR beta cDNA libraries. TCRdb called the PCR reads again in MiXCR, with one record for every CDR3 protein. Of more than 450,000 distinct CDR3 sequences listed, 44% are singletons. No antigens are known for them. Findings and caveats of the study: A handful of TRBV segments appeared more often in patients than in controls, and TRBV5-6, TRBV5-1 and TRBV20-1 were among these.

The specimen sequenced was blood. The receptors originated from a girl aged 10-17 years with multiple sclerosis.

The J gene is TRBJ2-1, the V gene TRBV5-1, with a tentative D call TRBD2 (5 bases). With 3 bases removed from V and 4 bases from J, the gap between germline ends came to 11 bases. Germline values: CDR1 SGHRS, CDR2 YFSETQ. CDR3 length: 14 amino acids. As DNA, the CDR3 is TGCGCCAGCAGCTGGACCGGGGATTACAATGAGCAGTTCTTC. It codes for CASSWTGDYNEQFF.

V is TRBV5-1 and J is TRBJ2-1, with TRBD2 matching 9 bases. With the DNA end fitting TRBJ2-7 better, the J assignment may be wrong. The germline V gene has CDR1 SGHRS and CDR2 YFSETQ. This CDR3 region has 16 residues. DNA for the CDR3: TGCGCCAGCAGCATCGCGGGAGGGCTGTTAGGGAATGAGCAGTACTTC. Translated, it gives CASSIAGGLLGNEQYF.